What follows is one TCR beta chain and its context. This sample is part of a study of T cell changes during pregnancy in multiple sclerosis. Profiling relied on immunoSEQ multiplex PCR, and the TCRdb table lists in-frame clones only, not all of them. This table holds about 59,000 clones, about 94% found once. V gave up 5 bases and J gave up 7 bases; unmatched junction bases: 7. CDR3 length: 14 amino acids. Germline CDR1 is SGHRS and CDR2 is YFSETQ. V gene TRBV5-1 combines with J gene TRBJ2-3, with 10 positions matching TRBD2. Sequencing was performed on CD8+ T cells from peripheral blood mononuclear cells, taken in the third trimester of pregnancy. The clonotype comes from a female donor with multiple sclerosis, enrolled in a pregnancy study. CDR3 region: CASRSGTSVYTQYF. The CDR3 nucleotides are TGCGCCAGCAGGTCCGGGACTAGCGTTTATACGCAGTATTTT.